A selection of T cell receptor beta chains follows, all from one sample in a study of T cell responses to AZD1222 COVID-19 vaccine. The protocol was immunoSEQ multiplex PCR, while the TCRdb copy is restricted to in-frame clones and leaves out a portion. Among roughly 62,000 clones listed, more than 70% were seen once. This specimen was peripheral blood, taken on day 0 of AZD1222 vaccination. Receptor source: an adult in good health. Both conserved end residues are part of each CDR3. Fields, in order: D gene, J gene, clone size, CDR3 length, V gene, CDR3 protein, CDR3 DNA. D genes are given only for firm matches. A clone size is listed for some rows: how often the clone was seen (once, few, many), or a class if it is expanded.

NA	TRBJ1-6	NA	18	TRBV3-1/TRBV3-2	CASSGRHPIIHHNSPLHF	TGTGCCAGCAGCGGCCGACATCCCATCATACATCATAATTCACCCCTCCACTTT
NA	TRBJ2-6	once	15	TRBV6-5	CASSLSSSGANVLTF	TGTGCCAGCAGCCTTTCTAGTTCTGGGGCCAACGTCCTGACTTTC
NA	TRBJ1-2	few	10	TRBV30	CACEMRGYTF	TGTGCCTGCGAGATGCGGGGCTACACCTTC
TRBD1	TRBJ2-3	NA	14	TRBV5-1	CASSSGQVKDTQYF	TGCGCCAGCAGCTCGGGACAGGTTAAAGATACGCAGTATTTT
TRBD1	TRBJ1-5	NA	14	TRBV6-5	CASSSRQGEQPQHF	TGTGCCAGCAGTTCCCGACAGGGGGAACAGCCCCAGCATTTT
NA	TRBJ1-6	NA	17	TRBV4-1	CASSYATDRIYNSPLHF	TGCGCCAGCAGTTATGCGACGGATAGGATCTATAATTCACCCCTCCACTTT
TRBD1	TRBJ2-7	NA	17	TRBV6-2/TRBV6-3	CASSTPPLRDSSYEQYF	TGTGCCAGCAGCACTCCTCCTCTCCGGGACAGTTCCTACGAGCAGTACTTC
TRBD1	TRBJ1-2	NA	15	TRBV27	CASSFNAEPGGGYTF	TGTGCCAGCAGTTTCAACGCCGAGCCAGGGGGGGGCTACACCTTC
TRBD1	TRBJ1-1	NA	14	TRBV2	CASIYRGQGTEAFF	TGTGCCAGTATATACAGGGGGCAAGGTACTGAAGCTTTCTTT
NA	TRBJ1-2	few	15	TRBV5-6	CASSFRGVRIGGYTF	TGTGCCAGCAGCTTCCGAGGGGTGAGGATAGGTGGCTACACCTTC
NA	TRBJ1-1	NA	15	TRBV7-2	CASSARGGTHTEAFF	TGTGCCAGCAGCGCGCGAGGGGGGACTCACACTGAAGCTTTCTTT
NA	TRBJ2-7	once	15	TRBV5-1	CANSPAPLSSYEQYF	TGCGCCAACAGCCCTGCTCCCCTATCCTCCTACGAGCAGTACTTC
TRBD1	TRBJ2-2	NA	15	TRBV7-2	CASSPGTENTGELFF	TGTGCCAGCAGCCCTGGGACAGAAAACACCGGGGAGCTGTTTTTT
TRBD2	TRBJ2-3	NA	17	TRBV24-1	CATSDGTSGEFTNTQYF	TGTGCCACCAGTGATGGGACTAGCGGCGAATTCACGAATACGCAGTATTTT
TRBD1	TRBJ1-3	NA	14	TRBV7-8	CASSRDRSGNTIYF	TGTGCCAGCAGCAGGGACAGATCTGGAAACACCATATATTTT
TRBD2	TRBJ2-3	NA	15	TRBV7-2	CATAAGGRRTDTQYF	TGTGCCACAGCGGCGGGGGGGCGTCGCACAGATACGCAGTATTTT
NA	TRBJ1-5	few	16	TRBV5-8	CASSLGGHDLGQPQHF	TGTGCCAGCAGCTTGGGGGGACACGACTTGGGTCAGCCCCAGCATTTT
NA	TRBJ2-5	NA	14	TRBV5-1	CASSQDGAGETQYF	TGCGCCAGCAGCCAGGACGGGGCGGGAGAGACCCAGTACTTC
NA	TRBJ1-1	NA	18	TRBV4-3	CASSQVGADIMRNTEAFF	TGCGCCAGCAGCCAAGTCGGGGCGGATATTATGAGGAACACTGAAGCTTTCTTT
NA	TRBJ1-6	NA	15	TRBV7-3	CASSRTASYNSPLHF	TGTGCCAGCAGCCGGACGGCGTCCTATAATTCACCCCTCCACTTT
TRBD1	TRBJ1-1	NA	15	TRBV5-1	CASKPVGTENTEAFF	TGCGCCAGCAAACCGGTGGGGACAGAGAACACTGAAGCTTTCTTT
NA	TRBJ1-5	NA	13	TRBV19	CASSIDIYQPQHF	TGTGCCAGTAGTATAGACATTTATCAGCCCCAGCATTTT
NA	TRBJ1-2	NA	16	TRBV19	CASTLGRGTANYGYTF	TGTGCCAGTACCCTGGGGAGGGGGACTGCTAACTATGGCTACACCTTC
TRBD1	TRBJ1-1	NA	13	TRBV5-1	CASSFEGAGEAFF	TGCGCCAGCAGCTTCGAGGGGGCCGGTGAAGCTTTCTTT
TRBD1	TRBJ1-1	NA	16	TRBV4-1	CASSRAGTGLNTEAFF	TGCGCCAGCAGCCGAGCCGGGACAGGGCTGAACACTGAAGCTTTCTTT
NA	TRBJ1-2	NA	14	TRBV7-2	CASSPRDTIYGYTF	TGTGCCAGCAGCCCCCGGGACACTATTTATGGCTACACCTTC
NA	TRBJ1-2	NA	13	TRBV5-4	CASSATGFAGYTF	TGTGCCAGCAGCGCCACAGGATTTGCTGGCTACACCTTC
NA	TRBJ1-2	NA	12	TRBV5-1	CASRDDPTGYTF	TGCGCCAGCAGGGACGATCCTACTGGCTACACCTTC
TRBD2	TRBJ2-1	NA	16	TRBV25-1	CASSNPYAGGRNEQFF	TGTGCCAGCAGTAACCCCTATGCGGGGGGACGAAATGAGCAGTTCTTC
NA	TRBJ1-2	NA	11	TRBV29-1	CSSSDNYGYTF	TGCAGCAGCTCTGATAACTATGGCTACACCTTC
NA	TRBJ2-7	once	14	TRBV27	CASSLRQASYEQYF	TGTGCCAGCAGTCTACGACAGGCCTCCTACGAGCAGTACTTC
NA	TRBJ1-2	NA	15	TRBV24-1	CATSDWTPTGYGYTF	TGTGCCACCAGTGACTGGACCCCAACTGGCTATGGCTACACCTTC
NA	TRBJ2-7	NA	13	TRBV12-3/TRBV12-4	CASKNTMGGEQYF	TGTGCCAGCAAAAACACCATGGGTGGCGAGCAGTACTTC